This T cell receptor beta chain was recovered during a study of beta chain features in type 1 diabetes. Overall study results and limits: Within each of all four CD4+ subsets, Type 1 diabetes patients had TCRB CDR3s that were moderately but significantly shorter. A greater similarity of naive, central memory and Treg TCRB repertoires was seen among patients than among healthy donors.

Of note for this clone: Its antigen is still unknown.

CDR1 is MDHEN, CDR2 SYDVKM, per germline. CDR3 size: 14 residues. V was pared by 7 bases and J by 9 bases, with 19 bases between. The entirety of the isolated RNA underwent reverse transcription, so expressed TCRB transcripts were sequenced. This table comes from immunoSEQ multiplex PCR, and its TCRdb copy is limited to in-frame clones, with some not included. The sample lists 850,000 to 900,000 clones; roughly 15% were seen once. J is TRBJ2-4 and V is TRBV28, with TRBD2 as a possible D gene (7 bases). The source material was naive CD4+ T cells from blood. The clonotype comes from a woman younger than 35 in good health. CDR3 amino acids: CASTRGGGRGIQYF. CDR3 in DNA: TGTGCCAGCACCAGAGGGGGGGGGCGAGGCATTCAGTACTTC.